This record looks at one T cell receptor (beta chain) sequence and its context. The sample originates from a study of blood T cell repertoires in COVID-19. Background on the study: COVID-19 samples from acute and convalescent phases originated in the United States, Italy and Spain. From T cells, B-cell-depleted T cells, or PBMCs came the material, which was cDNA or gDNA.

The germline V gene encodes CDR1 SGHRS and CDR2 YFSETQ. This CDR3 has 15 amino acids. V gave up 5 bases and J gave up 8 bases; unmatched junction bases: 8. Assay used: immunoSEQ multiplex PCR; TCRdb lists only in-frame clones, some missing. Altogether roughly 49,000 clones are present, approximately 86% being singletons, with the ten largest covering approximately 15%. The chain is built from TRBV5-1 and TRBJ1-6; 9 nucleotides match TRBD1. This clonotype was obtained from a man aged 35 to 55 with acute or convalescent COVID-19. Sequenced: peripheral blood. CDR3 coding DNA: TGCGCCAGCAGACTTACAGGGGGCACAGATTCACCCCTCCACTTT. Amino acid sequence: CASRLTGGTDSPLHF.